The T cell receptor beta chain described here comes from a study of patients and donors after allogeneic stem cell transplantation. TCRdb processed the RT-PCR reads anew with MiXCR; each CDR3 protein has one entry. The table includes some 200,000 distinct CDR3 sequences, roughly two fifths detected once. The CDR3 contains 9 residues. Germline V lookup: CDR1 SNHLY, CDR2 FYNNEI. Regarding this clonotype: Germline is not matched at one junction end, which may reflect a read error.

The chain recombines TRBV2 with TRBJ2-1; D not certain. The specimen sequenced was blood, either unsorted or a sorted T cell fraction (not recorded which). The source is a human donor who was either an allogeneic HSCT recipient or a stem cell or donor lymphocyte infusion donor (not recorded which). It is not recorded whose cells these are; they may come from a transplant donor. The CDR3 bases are TGTGCCTCCGGGCCCCGTCCCGTCTTC. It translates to CASGPRPVF.